These 12 T cell receptor beta chains share one sample of origin, sequenced in a study of spatial heterogeneity in lung cancer. TCRdb independently ran MiXCR on the 5' RACE reads; one entry per CDR3 protein. The sample lists 4,000 to 4,500 distinct CDR3 sequences; approximately 16% were seen once. Documented time point: sample taken at primary tumor resection. The input material, whole RNA from tumor, nontumor lung or frozen PBMC, was sequenced unsorted. Here the sequenced sample was PBMCs, taken at surgery. Receptors originate from a male donor with early-stage non-small cell lung cancer.

At least ten counts were recorded for this clonotype. The chain has TRBV12-3 or TRBV12-4 and TRBJ2-1, with TRBD2 matching 11 bases. This CDR3 is built from 17 residues. J was trimmed by 7 bases and V by 1 base; bases with no gene match: 9. The CDR3 nucleotides read TGTGCCAGCAGTTTAGGTAGCGGGGGGGCATCGCGGAATGAGCAGTTCTTC. Encoded protein: CASSLGSGGASRNEQFF.

The rearrangement joins TRBV28 to TRBJ2-1, with unresolved D. The ends were cut back, 0 bases at V and 12 bases at J, with 15 bases in the middle. The CDR3 contains 14 residues. Per germline, CDR1 MDHEN and CDR2 SYDVKM. CDR3 in amino acids: CASSLCPSGCWQFF. The CDR3 nucleotides read TGTGCCAGCAGTTTATGCCCCTCTGGGTGTTGGCAGTTCTTC.

This clonotype occurred many times. The chain recombines TRBV20-1 with TRBJ2-1; a weak D match, TRBD2 (6 bases). In germline, CDR1 is DFQATT, CDR2 SNEGSKA (reference sequence). The CDR3 is made up of 15 amino acids. V lost 0 bases and J 4 bases, leaving 13 bases between the germline ends. The CDR3 loop reads CSARDSSSGYNEQFF. CDR3 nucleotides: TGCAGTGCTAGAGATTCTAGTAGCGGTTACAATGAGCAGTTCTTC.

This clonotype has ten or more counts. The chain carries TRBV29-1 and TRBJ2-3; TRBD1 matches 10 bases. CDR1 is SQVTM, CDR2 ANQGSEA, per germline. This CDR3 has 13 residues. After removal of 7 bases from V and 3 bases from J, the junction contained 4 bases not matched to a gene. The CDR3 protein is CSGGQGTTDTQYF. Here the CDR3 DNA reads TGCAGCGGGGGACAGGGGACGACAGATACGCAGTATTTT.

This clonotype was seen many times. The chain uses TRBV6-1 and TRBJ2-5, with D maybe TRBD2 (5 bases). Germline V gene lookup returns CDR1 MNHNS and CDR2 SASEGT. Trimming pared 6 bases from V and 1 base from J, leaving 9 bases between. The length of the CDR3 is 13 residues. For the CDR3, the DNA is TGTGCCAGCAGCCGCGGGCCCCAAGAGACCCAGTACTTC. It translates to CASSRGPQETQYF.

This clonotype was counted ten times or more. The chain recombines TRBV20-1 with TRBJ2-3; D gene uncertain. The CDR3 totals 15 residues. Germline V lookup: CDR1 DFQATT, CDR2 SNEGSKA (reference sequence). V was cut by 0 bases and J by 1 base, with 11 bases left in between. Here the CDR3 DNA reads TGCAGTGCTAGAGATCTCACTGAGGGCACAGATACGCAGTATTTT. It is translated as CSARDLTEGTDTQYF.

This clonotype was observed many times. The V call is TRBV4-3, the J call TRBJ2-3, with 8 bases lining up with TRBD2. V gave up 4 bases and J gave up 6 bases; unmatched junction bases: 12. The germline V gene has CDR1 LGHNA and CDR2 YSLEER. The CDR3 has 16 residues. CDR3 residues: CASSPGVAGPHDTQYF. The CDR3 DNA reads TGCGCCAGCAGCCCCGGGGTAGCGGGACCCCATGATACGCAGTATTTT.

This clonotype has ten or more counts. J is TRBJ2-7 and V is TRBV29-1, with 8 nucleotides matching TRBD1. Germline CDR1 reads SQVTM; CDR2 reads ANQGSEA. This CDR3 spans 14 amino acids. Trimming cost V 3 bases and J 5 bases; bases outside gene matches: 9. The CDR3 sequence is CSVDSTDRVNEQYF. CDR3 bases: TGCAGCGTTGACAGCACGGACAGGGTCAACGAGCAGTACTTC.

The genes are TRBV28 and TRBJ2-7, with D unclear. Germline lookup yields CDR1 MDHEN and CDR2 SYDVKM. Between the trimmed V and J ends, which lost 5 bases and 3 bases, there was a span of 14 bases. This CDR3 is 14 amino acids long. The CDR3 DNA reads as TGTGCCAGCAGTGGGGAAGGGCGGCTCTACGAGCAGTACTTC. It encodes CASSGEGRLYEQYF.

In its sample, this clonotype was seen many times. The rearrangement links TRBV12-3 or TRBV12-4 to TRBJ1-1; D ambiguous. The CDR3 is 14 amino acids. The V end was cut by 6 bases, the J end by 6 bases, with 17 bases between. CDR3 amino acids: CASSSGLASSEAFF. In DNA form, the CDR3 reads TGTGCCAGCAGCTCCGGGCTAGCAAGCTCTGAAGCTTTCTTT.

This chain uses TRBV7-9 with TRBJ2-7; tentatively, D is TRBD2 (6 bases). This CDR3 comprises 16 residues. V was trimmed by 2 bases and J by 5 bases, leaving 19 bases between them. Germline V lookup: CDR1 SEHNR, CDR2 FQNEAQ (reference sequence). CDR3 in amino acids: CASSLFPSRSGDEQYF. In nucleotides, the CDR3 is TGTGCCAGCAGCTTATTCCCCTCACGGTCGGGGGACGAGCAGTACTTC.

This clonotype qualifies as large. The chain couples TRBV7-2 to TRBJ2-5, with 14 positions matching TRBD2. Germline CDR1 SGHTA, CDR2 FQGNSA. This CDR3 has 16 amino acids. V was clipped by 5 bases and J by 4 bases; unmatched bases: 6. The CDR3 reads CASSIRTSGRRETQYF. CDR3 DNA: TGTGCCAGCAGCATAAGGACTAGCGGGAGGCGAGAGACCCAGTACTTC. Drawing the rest from reference TRBV7-2 and TRBJ2-5, the complete variable domain is GAGVSQSPSNKVTEKGKDVELRCDPISGHTALYWYRQSLGQGLEFLIYFQGNSAPDKSGLPSDRFSAERTGGSVSTLTIQRTQQEDSAVYLCASSIRTSGRRETQYFGPGTRLLVL.